These 14 T cell receptor beta chains originate from one sample sequenced in a study of shared clonotypes between healthy human individuals. Sequencing used immunoSEQ multiplex PCR; TCRdb keeps in-frame clones, though not all of them. The profile shows approximately 1.4 million clones, approximately 98% of them singletons. The sample taken for sequencing was naive CD4+ T cells sorted from blood. The subset denotes: CD45RA+ positively selected. The receptors originated from a man aged 25-40 years in good health.

The chain carries TRBV19 and TRBJ2-7; D not certain. This CDR3 comprises 13 residues. The V end lost 6 bases, the J end lost 1 base, and 10 bases lay between the germline ends. Germline loops: CDR1 LNHDA, CDR2 SQIVND (reference sequence). In DNA, the CDR3 is TGTGCCAGTAGCGCCGGACCGTCCTACGAGCAGTACTTC. The encoded protein is CASSAGPSYEQYF.

V is TRBV13 and J is TRBJ2-1, with no clear D. V shed 0 bases and J shed 6 bases, with 18 bases lying between them. The germline V gene encodes CDR1 PRHDT and CDR2 FYEKMQ (reference sequence). This CDR3 region has 17 residues. In nucleotides, the CDR3 is TGTGCCAGCAGCTTAGGCCTCAGGAAAAGATCGATCAATGAGCAGTTCTTC. As protein: CASSLGLRKRSINEQFF.

This rearrangement joins TRBV29-1 to TRBJ2-7; D may be TRBD1 (6 bases). The germline CDR1 and CDR2 sequences are SQVTM and ANQGSEA. Trimming shortened V by 7 bases and J by 4 bases, and 11 bases separated the two germline ends. CDR3 length equals 11 residues. The CDR3 is CSAHQGYEQYF. CDR3 bases: TGCAGCGCCCATCAGGGGTACGAGCAGTACTTC.

As to this clone: This sample also contains other DNA sequences that code for the same CDR3. The chain uses TRBV5-6 and TRBJ2-3, with 13 bases matching TRBD2. CDR3 length: 16 amino acids. Germline CDR1 SGHDT, CDR2 YYEEEE. The V segment lost 4 bases and the J segment 3 bases; nucleotides outside the gene matches: 5. CDR3 protein: CASSIRTSGRTDTQYF. The CDR3 DNA follows: TGTGCCAGCAGCATCCGGACTAGCGGGAGAACAGATACGCAGTATTTT.

The chain is built from TRBV27 and TRBJ1-1; D is unclear. Trimming took off 2 bases at V and 10 bases at J, with 11 bases between the two ends. The CDR3 is made up of 12 amino acids. Germline V gives CDR1 MNHEY, CDR2 SMNVEV (reference sequence). CDR3 residues: CASSLDLVSAFF. The CDR3 nucleotides are TGTGCCAGCAGTTTAGACCTGGTCTCAGCTTTCTTT.

The chain couples TRBV5-5 to TRBJ2-7; D is perhaps TRBD1 (5 bases). Trimming shortened V by 0 bases and J by 0 bases, and 16 bases separated the two germline ends. This CDR3 is built from 17 residues. Germline CDR1 reads SGHKS; CDR2 reads YYEKEE (reference sequence). The CDR3 protein is CASSLVSLGLGSYEQYF. CDR3 sequence (DNA): TGTGCCAGCAGCTTGGTCTCCTTGGGGCTAGGCTCCTACGAGCAGTACTTC. Supplemented by reference TRBV5-5 and TRBJ2-7, the full variable domain reads DAGVTQSPTHLIKTRGQQVTLRCSPISGHKSVSWYQQVLGQGPQFIFQYYEKEERGRGNFPDRFSARQFPNYSSELNVNALLLGDSALYLCASSLVSLGLGSYEQYFGPGTRLTVT.

The rearrangement links TRBV7-2 to TRBJ2-1, with 11 bases matching TRBD1. V lost 5 bases and J lost 12; bases outside the gene matches: 15. The length of the CDR3 is 16 residues. Per the germline V gene, CDR1 is SGHTA and CDR2 is FQGNSA. The CDR3 region has the DNA TGTGCCAGCAGCCTAAGCCCGGGACAGGGGGACCTAAGGCAGTTCTTC. It is translated as CASSLSPGQGDLRQFF.

This clone was found once. The chain couples TRBV7-2 to TRBJ2-5; a possible D gene is TRBD1 (6 bases). V shed 7 bases and J shed 7 bases, with 25 bases lying between them. The germline CDR1 and CDR2 sequences are SGHTA and FQGNSA. CDR3 length: 16 amino acids. CDR3 nucleotides: TGTGCCAGCAAAAATTGGGGGCAGGGGATCCAGGCGACCCAGTACTTC. This translates into CASKNWGQGIQATQYF.

The chain recombines TRBV11-2 with TRBJ1-1; no firm D call. The CDR3 contains 14 residues. From germline, CDR1 is SGHAT and CDR2 FQNNGV. The germline V and J ends were trimmed by 3 bases and 2 bases, with 10 bases remaining between them. CDR3 in amino acids: CASSFIQINTEAFF. Here the CDR3 DNA reads TGTGCCAGCAGCTTTATACAGATAAACACTGAAGCTTTCTTT. Full variable domain (remainder filled in from reference TRBV11-2 and TRBJ1-1): EAGVAQSPRYKIIEKRQSVAFWCNPISGHATLYWYQQILGQGPKLLIQFQNNGVVDDSQLPKDRFSAERLKGVDSTLKIQPAKLEDSAVYLCASSFIQINTEAFFGQGTRLTVV.

The J gene is TRBJ2-2, the V gene TRBV9; perhaps TRBD1 as D (6 bases). V lost 4 bases to trimming and J lost 4 bases, with 14 bases between them. This CDR3 comprises 15 residues. CDR1 and CDR2 (germline): SGDLS, YYNGEE. CDR3 DNA sequence: TGTGCCAGCAGCCCTTGGGGGACAACCACCGGGGAGCTGTTTTTT. Translated, it gives CASSPWGTTTGELFF.

The CDR3 is CASSPLTSGTANTGELFF. CDR3 nucleotide sequence: TGTGCCAGCAGCCCGCTGACTAGCGGGACGGCGAACACCGGGGAGCTGTTTTTT. The chain uses TRBV7-6 and TRBJ2-2; 11 nucleotides align to TRBD2. CDR1 SGHVS and CDR2 FNYEAQ come from the germline V gene. The V segment lost 5 bases and the J segment 0 bases; nucleotides outside the gene matches: 8. There are 18 residues in the CDR3.

DNA of the CDR3: TGTGCCAGCAGCACGGACGGTGTTAACTATGGCTACACCTTC. It yields the protein CASSTDGVNYGYTF. V and J are TRBV11-2 and TRBJ1-2; no reliable D call. CDR1 and CDR2 (germline): SGHAT, FQNNGV. CDR3 size: 14 residues. V was trimmed by 5 bases and J by 1 base, leaving 11 bases between them.

The V gene is TRBV2, the J gene TRBJ2-7; weak D call: TRBD1 (6 bases). V lost 6 bases to trimming and J lost 1 base, with 13 bases between them. The CDR3 length is 14 residues. The germline V gene has CDR1 SNHLY and CDR2 FYNNEI. The CDR3 reads CASRNRVGSYEQYF. The CDR3 DNA is TGTGCCAGCAGGAACAGGGTAGGATCCTACGAGCAGTACTTC.

This chain links TRBV2 with TRBJ1-1; possibly TRBD1 for D (5 bases). There are 12 residues in the CDR3. CDR1 SNHLY and CDR2 FYNNEI come from the germline V gene. V was cut by 10 bases and J by 7 bases, with 16 bases left in between. CDR3 sequence reads: CATSGTGDEAFF. The CDR3 DNA reads as TGTGCCACGTCGGGGACGGGCGATGAAGCTTTCTTT.